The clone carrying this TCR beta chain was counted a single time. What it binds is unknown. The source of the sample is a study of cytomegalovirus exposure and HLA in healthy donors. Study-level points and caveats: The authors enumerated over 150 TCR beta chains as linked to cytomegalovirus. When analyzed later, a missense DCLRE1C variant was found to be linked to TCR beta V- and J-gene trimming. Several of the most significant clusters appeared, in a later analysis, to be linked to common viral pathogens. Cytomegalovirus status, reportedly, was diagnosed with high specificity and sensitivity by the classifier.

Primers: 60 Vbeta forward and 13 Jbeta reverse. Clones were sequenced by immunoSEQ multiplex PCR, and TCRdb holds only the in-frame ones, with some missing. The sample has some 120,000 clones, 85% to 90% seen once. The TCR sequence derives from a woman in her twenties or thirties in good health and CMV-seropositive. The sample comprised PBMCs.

CDR3: CASKSSGGDRYTF. The CDR3 region has the DNA TGTGCCAGCAAATCCTCGGGGGGGGACCGCTACACCTTC. The chain combines TRBV28 with TRBJ1-2, with D tentatively TRBD1 (5 bases). This CDR3 region has 13 residues. V lost 7 bases and J 9 bases, leaving 18 bases between the germline ends. Germline V CDR1 and CDR2: MDHEN, SYDVKM.